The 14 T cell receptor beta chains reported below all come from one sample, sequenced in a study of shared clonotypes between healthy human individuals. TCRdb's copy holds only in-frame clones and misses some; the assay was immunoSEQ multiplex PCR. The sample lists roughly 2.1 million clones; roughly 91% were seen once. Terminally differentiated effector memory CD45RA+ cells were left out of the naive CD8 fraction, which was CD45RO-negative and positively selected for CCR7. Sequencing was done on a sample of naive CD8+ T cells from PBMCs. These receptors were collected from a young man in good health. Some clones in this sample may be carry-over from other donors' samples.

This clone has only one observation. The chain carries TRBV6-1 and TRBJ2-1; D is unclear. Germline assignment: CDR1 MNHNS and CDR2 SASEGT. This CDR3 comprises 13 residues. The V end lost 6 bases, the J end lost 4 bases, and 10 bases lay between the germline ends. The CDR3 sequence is CASSSTHYNEQFF. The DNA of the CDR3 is TGTGCCAGCAGCTCCACCCATTACAATGAGCAGTTCTTC.

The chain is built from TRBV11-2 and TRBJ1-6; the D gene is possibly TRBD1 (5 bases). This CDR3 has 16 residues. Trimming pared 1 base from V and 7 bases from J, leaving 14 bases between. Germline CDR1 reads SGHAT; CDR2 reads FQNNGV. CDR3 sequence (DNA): TGTGCCAGCAGCTTAGGGGGAATAGGGGTGAATTCACCCCTCCACTTT. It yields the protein CASSLGGIGVNSPLHF.

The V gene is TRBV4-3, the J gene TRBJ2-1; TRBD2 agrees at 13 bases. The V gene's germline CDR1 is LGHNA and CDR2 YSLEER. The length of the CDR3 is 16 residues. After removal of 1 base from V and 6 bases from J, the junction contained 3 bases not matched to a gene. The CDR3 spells CASSQGTSGSVNEQFF. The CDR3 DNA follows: TGCGCCAGCAGCCAAGGGACTAGCGGGAGTGTCAATGAGCAGTTCTTC.

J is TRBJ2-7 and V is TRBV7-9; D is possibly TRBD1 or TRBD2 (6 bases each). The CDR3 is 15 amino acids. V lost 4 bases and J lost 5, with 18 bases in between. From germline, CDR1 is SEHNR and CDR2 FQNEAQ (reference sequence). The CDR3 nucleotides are TGTGCCAGCAGCTCCCGACAGGAGGGAGCGAACGAGCAGTACTTC. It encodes CASSSRQEGANEQYF. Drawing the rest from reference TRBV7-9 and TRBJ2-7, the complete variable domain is DTGVSQNPRHKITKRGQNVTFRCDPISEHNRLYWYRQTLGQGPEFLTYFQNEAQLEKSRLLSDRFSAERPKGSFSTLEIQRTEQGDSAMYLCASSSRQEGANEQYFGPGTRLTVT.

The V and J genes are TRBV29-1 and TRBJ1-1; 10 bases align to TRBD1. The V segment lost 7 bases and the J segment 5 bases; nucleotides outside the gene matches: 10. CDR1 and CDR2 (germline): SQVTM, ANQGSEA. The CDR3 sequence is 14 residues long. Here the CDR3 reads CSAVGTGAGTEAFF. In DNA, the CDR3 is TGCAGCGCGGTGGGGACAGGGGCCGGGACTGAAGCTTTCTTT.

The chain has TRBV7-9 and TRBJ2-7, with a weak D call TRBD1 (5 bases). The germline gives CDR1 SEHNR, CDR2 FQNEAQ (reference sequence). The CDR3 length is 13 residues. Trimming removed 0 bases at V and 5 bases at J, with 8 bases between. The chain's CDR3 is CASSLAGAHEQYF. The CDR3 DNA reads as TGTGCCAGCAGCTTAGCAGGGGCCCACGAGCAGTACTTC.

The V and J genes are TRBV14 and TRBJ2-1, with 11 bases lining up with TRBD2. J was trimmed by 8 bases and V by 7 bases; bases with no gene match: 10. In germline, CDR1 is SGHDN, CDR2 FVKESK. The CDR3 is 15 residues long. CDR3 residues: CASNQGLAGGHEQFF. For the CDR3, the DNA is TGTGCCAGCAATCAAGGGCTAGCGGGAGGCCATGAGCAGTTCTTC. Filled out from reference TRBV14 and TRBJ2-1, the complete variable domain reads EAGVTQFPSHSVIEKGQTVTLRCDPISGHDNLYWYRRVMGKEIKFLLHFVKESKQDESGMPNNRFLAERTGGTYSTLKVQPAELEDSGVYFCASNQGLAGGHEQFFGPGTRLTVL.

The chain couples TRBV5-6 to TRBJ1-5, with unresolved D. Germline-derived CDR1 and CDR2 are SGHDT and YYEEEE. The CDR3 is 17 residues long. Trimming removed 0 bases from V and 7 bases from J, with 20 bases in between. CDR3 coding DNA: TGTGCCAGCAGCTTGGGGCGCGGCGGGAGGGCAGAACAGCCCCAGCATTTT. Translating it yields CASSLGRGGRAEQPQHF.

The CDR3 reads CASSQELVGSGANVLTF. The CDR3 region has the DNA TGCGCCAGCAGCCAAGAATTGGTCGGCTCTGGGGCCAACGTCCTGACTTTC. This chain connects TRBV4-1 to TRBJ2-6; D is undetermined. There are 17 residues in the CDR3. The ends were cut back, 0 bases at V and 0 bases at J, with 9 bases in the middle. Per germline, CDR1 MGHRA and CDR2 YSYEKL.

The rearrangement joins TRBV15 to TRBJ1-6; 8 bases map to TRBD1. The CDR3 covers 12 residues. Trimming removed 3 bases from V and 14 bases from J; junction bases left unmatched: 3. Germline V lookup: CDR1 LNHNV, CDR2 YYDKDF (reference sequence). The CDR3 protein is CATSSSTGALHF. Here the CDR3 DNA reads TGTGCCACCAGCAGTTCGACAGGGGCCCTCCACTTT.

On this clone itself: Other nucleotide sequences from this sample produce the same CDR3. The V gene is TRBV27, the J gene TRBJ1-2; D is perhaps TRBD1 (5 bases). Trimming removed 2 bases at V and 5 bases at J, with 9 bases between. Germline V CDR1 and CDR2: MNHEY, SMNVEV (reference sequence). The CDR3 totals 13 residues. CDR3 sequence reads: CASSLTGGYGYTF. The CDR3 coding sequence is TGTGCCAGCAGTTTAACAGGAGGATATGGCTACACCTTC.

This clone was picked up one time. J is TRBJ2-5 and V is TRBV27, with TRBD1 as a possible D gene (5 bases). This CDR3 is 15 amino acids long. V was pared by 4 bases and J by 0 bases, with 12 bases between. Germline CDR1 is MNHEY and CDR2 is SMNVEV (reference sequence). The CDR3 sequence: CASSSINRYQETQYF. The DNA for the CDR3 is TGTGCCAGCAGTTCCATAAACAGGTACCAAGAGACCCAGTACTTC.

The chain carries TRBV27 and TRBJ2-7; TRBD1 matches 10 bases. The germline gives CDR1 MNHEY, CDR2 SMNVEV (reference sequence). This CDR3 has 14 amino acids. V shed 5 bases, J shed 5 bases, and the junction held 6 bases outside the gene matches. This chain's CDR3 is CASSVRTGGNEQYF. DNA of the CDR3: TGTGCCAGCAGTGTTAGGACAGGGGGTAACGAGCAGTACTTC.

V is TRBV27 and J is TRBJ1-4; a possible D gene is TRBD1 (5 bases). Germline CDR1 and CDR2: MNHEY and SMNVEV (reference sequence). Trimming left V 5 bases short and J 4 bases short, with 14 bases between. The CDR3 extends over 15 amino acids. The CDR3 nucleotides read TGTGCCAGCAGTACCCGGACGGGGCTTAATGAAAAACTGTTTTTT. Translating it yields CASSTRTGLNEKLFF.